The 29 T cell receptor beta chains in this list originate from one sample, sequenced in a study of monozygotic twins with inflammatory bowel disease. From the 5' RACE reads, TCRdb lists one entry per CDR3 protein and no DNA. Listed are about 210,000 distinct CDR3 sequences; around 7.6% falls within the top ten. Sequencing was done on a sample of blood. All receptors come from a human donor with ulcerative colitis or Crohn's disease, or a healthy co-twin of an affected twin (not recorded which).

The V gene is TRBV11-2, the J gene TRBJ1-2. This CDR3 contains 14 residues. The germline V gene encodes CDR1 SGHAT and CDR2 FQNNGV. CDR3 sequence reads: CASSSSHALYGYTF.

V is TRBV7-9 and J is TRBJ1-6. Germline assignment: CDR1 SEHNR and CDR2 FQNEAQ (reference sequence). The CDR3 loop spans 13 amino acids. The chain's CDR3 is CASSSGGNSPLHF.

The chain combines TRBV2 with TRBJ1-4. CDR3 length: 12 amino acids. Germline loops: CDR1 SNHLY, CDR2 FYNNEI. The CDR3 is CAGAGSSEKLFF.

This CDR3 reads CASSLGGSDEQYF. The V call is TRBV5-4, the J call TRBJ2-7. The CDR3 has 13 amino acids. Germline V lookup: CDR1 SGHNT, CDR2 YYREEE (reference sequence).

The chain is built from TRBV4-3 and TRBJ2-3; TCRdb's D gene call, TRBD1, goes unchecked for lack of DNA. CDR3 size: 16 residues. Germline V gene data show CDR1 as LGHNA and CDR2 as YSLEER. CDR3 in amino acids: CASSQDLRGGADTQYF.

CDR3 amino acids: CASSQDATGGKNIQYF. This rearrangement joins TRBV4-3 to TRBJ2-4; TCRdb names TRBD1, which stays unverified in the absence of DNA. The CDR3 totals 16 residues. CDR1 and CDR2 (germline): LGHNA, YSLEER.

V usage is TRBV4-3 and J usage is TRBJ2-2. From germline, CDR1 is LGHNA and CDR2 YSLEER. This CDR3 has 15 residues. The CDR3 reads CASSQVLSNTGELFF.

V is TRBV12-3 or TRBV12-4 and J is TRBJ2-1; TCRdb gives TRBD1 as the D gene, but with no DNA this cannot be confirmed. This CDR3 has 15 residues. CDR3 loop: CASRPRRDLYNEQFF.

This rearrangement joins TRBV5-1 to TRBJ2-1; there is no DNA to check the TCRdb D call of TRBD2. This CDR3 has 15 amino acids. Germline V gives CDR1 SGHRS, CDR2 YFSETQ. CDR3 amino acids: CASSFLAGAYNEQFF. Full variable domain (remainder filled in from reference TRBV5-1 and TRBJ2-1): KAGVTQTPRYLIKTRGQQVTLSCSPISGHRSVSWYQQTPGQGLQFLFEYFSETQRNKGNFPGRFSGRQFSNSRSEMNVSTLELGDSALYLCASSFLAGAYNEQFFGPGTRLTVL.

J is TRBJ1-1 and V is TRBV7-2; TCRdb lists TRBD1, though no DNA is available to test this call. CDR3 length equals 13 residues. Germline V gives CDR1 SGHTA, CDR2 FQGNSA. CDR3 sequence: CASSWDRVTEAFF. The variable domain in full, completed from reference TRBV7-2 and TRBJ1-1, reads GAGVSQSPSNKVTEKGKDVELRCDPISGHTALYWYRQSLGQGLEFLIYFQGNSAPDKSGLPSDRFSAERTGGSVSTLTIQRTQQEDSAVYLCASSWDRVTEAFFGQGTRLTVV.

CDR3 residues: CASSPLGGANEQFF. The rearrangement joins TRBV5-1 to TRBJ2-1; no DNA is available, so the TRBD2 call from TCRdb remains unchecked. CDR1 is SGHRS and CDR2 is YFSETQ in the germline V gene. The CDR3 extends over 14 amino acids.

The chain carries TRBV10-2 and TRBJ1-3. Germline V lookup: CDR1 WSHSY, CDR2 SAAADI. This CDR3 has 14 residues. The CDR3 sequence: CASSEWLSGNTIYF.

The chain employs TRBV25-1 and TRBJ2-3; as DNA is missing, the TRBD1 call by TCRdb cannot be tested. Per the germline V gene, CDR1 is MGHDK and CDR2 is SYGVNS. This CDR3 is built from 14 residues. CDR3: CASSDPGLRDTQYF.

The gene calls are TRBV29-1 and TRBJ2-2. The CDR3 spans 12 residues. CDR1 is SQVTM and CDR2 is ANQGSEA in the germline V gene. The CDR3: CSVAGNTGELFF.

This chain joins TRBV29-1 and TRBJ1-2. Germline V gene lookup returns CDR1 SQVTM and CDR2 ANQGSEA. CDR3 length: 12 amino acids. CDR3 sequence: CSVEGRIDGYTF.

The rearrangement joins TRBV20-1 to TRBJ2-3; checking the TCRdb D call of TRBD2 is not possible without DNA. Per germline, CDR1 DFQATT and CDR2 SNEGSKA (reference sequence). The CDR3 is 15 residues long. The CDR3 spells CSAGTSGGAWDTQYF.

The V and J genes are TRBV11-2 and TRBJ2-7; without DNA, the TCRdb call of TRBD1 cannot be checked. The length of the CDR3 is 14 residues. The V gene's germline CDR1 is SGHAT and CDR2 FQNNGV. The CDR3 is CASSLDKGTYEQYF.

The chain joins TRBV11-3 to TRBJ2-1; TCRdb outputs TRBD2, but without DNA this stays unchecked. The CDR3 consists of 13 residues. Germline V gene data show CDR1 as SGHNT and CDR2 as YENEEA. The CDR3: CASSLGAGLGQFF.

The CDR3 loop reads CASSQHGQATYNEQFF. This sequence joins TRBV3-1 and TRBJ2-1; TCRdb proposes TRBD1, but this gene call is untestable without DNA. CDR1 and CDR2 from the germline V gene are LGHDT and YNNKEL (reference sequence). This CDR3 has 16 residues.

This rearrangement joins TRBV6-2 or TRBV6-3 to TRBJ2-7; checking the TCRdb D call of TRBD2 is not possible without DNA. Germline V lookup: CDR1 MNHEY, CDR2 SVGEGT. The CDR3 totals 16 residues. CDR3 residues: CASSYSASGPSYEQYF.

V is TRBV2 and J is TRBJ1-2. This CDR3 comprises 13 residues. Germline-derived CDR1 and CDR2 are SNHLY and FYNNEI. CDR3 residues: CASSLDGVYGYTF.

The gene calls are TRBV12-3 or TRBV12-4 and TRBJ1-5. The CDR3 spans 14 residues. CDR3 amino acids: CASSFSTSGQPQHF.

CDR3 protein: CSARPLAGDKDTQYF. The chain employs TRBV20-1 and TRBJ2-3; TCRdb picks TRBD2, but there is no DNA to check that call. Looked up from germline, CDR1 is DFQATT and CDR2 is SNEGSKA (reference sequence). The CDR3 consists of 15 residues.

This chain uses TRBV5-1 with TRBJ1-1. Germline V lookup: CDR1 SGHRS, CDR2 YFSETQ. This CDR3 contains 15 residues. The CDR3 loop reads CASSLIGGEGTEAFF.

This chain joins TRBV27 and TRBJ1-1; checking the TCRdb D call of TRBD1 is not possible without DNA. CDR1 is MNHEY and CDR2 is SMNVEV in the germline V gene (reference sequence). The CDR3 spans 15 residues. CDR3 protein: CASTSDTMQATEAFF.

The chain joins TRBV11-2 to TRBJ2-1; TCRdb returns TRBD2, unconfirmable since there is no DNA. In germline, CDR1 is SGHAT, CDR2 FQNNGV. The length of the CDR3 is 13 residues. The CDR3 reads CASSPSGRNEQFF.

The rearrangement uses TRBV5-1 and TRBJ1-2. The CDR3 has 13 residues. CDR1 and CDR2 (germline): SGHRS, YFSETQ. CDR3 sequence reads: CASSVAGKDGYTF.

This sequence joins TRBV5-1 and TRBJ2-5; TCRdb designates TRBD2, a call that cannot be tested without DNA. The length of the CDR3 is 19 residues. The germline CDR1 and CDR2 sequences are SGHRS and YFSETQ. The CDR3 reads CASSSGISSGRLIGETQYF.

The chain uses TRBV6-5 and TRBJ2-2. Germline V gene lookup returns CDR1 MNHEY and CDR2 SVGAGI. This CDR3 contains 17 residues. The CDR3: CASSYSFQAVLPGELFF.